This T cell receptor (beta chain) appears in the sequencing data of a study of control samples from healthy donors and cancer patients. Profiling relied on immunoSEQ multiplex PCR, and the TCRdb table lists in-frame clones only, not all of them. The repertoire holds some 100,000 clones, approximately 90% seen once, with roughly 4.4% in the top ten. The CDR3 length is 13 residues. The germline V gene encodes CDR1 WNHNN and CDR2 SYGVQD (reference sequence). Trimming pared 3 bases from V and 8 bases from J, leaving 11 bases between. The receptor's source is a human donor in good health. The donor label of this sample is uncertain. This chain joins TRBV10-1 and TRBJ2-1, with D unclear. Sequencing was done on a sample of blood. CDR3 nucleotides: TGCGCCAGCAGTGACGGCCTCTCGGATGAGCAGTTCTTC. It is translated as CASSDGLSDEQFF.